Presented here are 8 T cell receptor beta chains from one specimen sequenced in a study of cytomegalovirus exposure and HLA in healthy donors. Vbeta (60) and Jbeta (13) primers were used in the PCR. The table came from immunoSEQ multiplex PCR; TCRdb's copy has only in-frame clones and leaves some out. The repertoire holds roughly 180,000 clones, with roughly 85% as singletons. Sequences were obtained from PBMCs. These receptors were obtained from a man aged 25 to 40 in good health and CMV-seronegative.

The chain carries TRBV4-3 and TRBJ2-3, with a tentative D call TRBD2 (5 bases). Trimming stripped 0 bases from V and 2 bases from J, with 12 bases between. Germline CDR1 reads LGHNA; CDR2 reads YSLEER. The CDR3 runs to 16 residues. This CDR3 reads CASSQDSEAVTDTQYF. For the CDR3, the DNA is TGCGCCAGCAGCCAAGATTCGGAGGCGGTCACAGATACGCAGTATTTT.

The chain employs TRBV5-4 and TRBJ2-7, with 7 bases lining up with TRBD2. The CDR3 length is 17 residues. J lost 0 bases, V lost 1 base, and 10 bases had no gene match. Germline V lookup: CDR1 SGHNT, CDR2 YYREEE (reference sequence). CDR3 in DNA: TGTGCCAGCAGCTTGTGGGGGGGTACTTCAATCTCCTACGAGCAGTACTTC. This encodes CASSLWGGTSISYEQYF. Full variable domain (outside the CDR3, taken from reference TRBV5-4 and TRBJ2-7): ETGVTQSPTHLIKTRGQQVTLRCSSQSGHNTVSWYQQALGQGPQFIFQYYREEENGRGNFPPRFSGLQFPNYSSELNVNALELDDSALYLCASSLWGGTSISYEQYFGPGTRLTVT.

The chain's CDR3 is CASSTAWGGRYEQYF. The CDR3 region has the DNA TGTGCCAGTAGCACAGCCTGGGGGGGCAGGTACGAGCAGTACTTC. The chain employs TRBV19 and TRBJ2-7; tentative D call: TRBD2 (7 bases). Trimming removed 6 bases at V and 4 bases at J, with 19 bases between. Germline lookup yields CDR1 LNHDA and CDR2 SQIVND (reference sequence). The CDR3 runs 15 residues.

The gene calls are TRBV28 and TRBJ2-1; D perhaps matches TRBD2 (5 bases). The V gene lost 5 bases and the J gene lost 6 bases, with 17 bases spanning the gap. CDR1 and CDR2 (germline): MDHEN, SYDVKM. The CDR3 runs 15 residues. CDR3: CASSTRRTGGNEQFF. The CDR3 DNA sequence: TGTGCCAGCAGTACCCGCCGGACTGGAGGCAATGAGCAGTTCTTC.

The rearrangement links TRBV5-1 to TRBJ2-4; 8 bases line up with TRBD1. CDR1 and CDR2 (germline): SGHRS, YFSETQ. V trimming: 3 bases; J trimming: 3 bases; junction bases outside the gene matches: 11. The CDR3 has 17 amino acids. CDR3 coding DNA: TGCGCCAGCAGCTCTGGACAGGGCCTCGTTAGCAAAAACATTCAGTACTTC. Its protein product is CASSSGQGLVSKNIQYF.

The chain joins TRBV10-3 to TRBJ2-7, with 10 nucleotides matching TRBD2. CDR3 size: 18 residues. V lost 0 bases and J lost 0; bases outside the gene matches: 8. From germline, CDR1 is ENHRY and CDR2 SYGVKD. The DNA of the CDR3 is TGTGCCATCAGTGAGTCGCTAGGACTAGCGGAAAGCTCCTACGAGCAGTACTTC. Residues: CAISESLGLAESSYEQYF.

The chain joins TRBV10-1 to TRBJ2-2, with 11 nucleotides matching TRBD1. The CDR3 extends over 17 amino acids. The V gene's germline CDR1 is WNHNN and CDR2 SYGVQD (reference sequence). Trimming cost V 8 bases and J 1 base; bases outside gene matches: 9. The CDR3 sequence is CASGGQGARLNTGELFF. The CDR3 DNA follows: TGCGCCAGCGGAGGACAGGGGGCTCGATTGAACACCGGGGAGCTGTTTTTT.

The chain uses TRBV6-4 and TRBJ1-2; D gene unclear. The germline CDR1 and CDR2 sequences are MRHNA and SNTAGT. Trimming took 6 bases from V and 8 from J, leaving 16 bases between them. The CDR3 contains 13 residues. CDR3 DNA: TGTGCCAGCAGAGCGGAAGGGTTGGGCGGCTACACCTTC. Residues: CASRAEGLGGYTF.